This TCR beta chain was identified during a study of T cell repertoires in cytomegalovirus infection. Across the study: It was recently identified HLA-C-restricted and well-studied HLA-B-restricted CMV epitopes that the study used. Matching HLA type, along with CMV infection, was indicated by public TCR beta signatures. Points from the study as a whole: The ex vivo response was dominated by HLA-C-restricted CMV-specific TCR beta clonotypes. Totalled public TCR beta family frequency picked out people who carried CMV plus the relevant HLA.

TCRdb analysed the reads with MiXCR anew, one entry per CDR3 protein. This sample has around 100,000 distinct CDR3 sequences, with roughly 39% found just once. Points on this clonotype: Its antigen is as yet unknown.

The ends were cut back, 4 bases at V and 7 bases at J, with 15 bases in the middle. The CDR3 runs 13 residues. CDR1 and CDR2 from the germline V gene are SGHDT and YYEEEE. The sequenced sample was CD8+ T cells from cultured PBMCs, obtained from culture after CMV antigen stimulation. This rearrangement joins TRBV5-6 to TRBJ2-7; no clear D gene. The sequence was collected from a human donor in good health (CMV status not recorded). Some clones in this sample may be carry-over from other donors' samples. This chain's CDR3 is CASSPLESVEQYF. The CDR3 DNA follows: TGTGCCAGCAGCCCTTTGGAATCTGTGGAGCAGTACTTC.